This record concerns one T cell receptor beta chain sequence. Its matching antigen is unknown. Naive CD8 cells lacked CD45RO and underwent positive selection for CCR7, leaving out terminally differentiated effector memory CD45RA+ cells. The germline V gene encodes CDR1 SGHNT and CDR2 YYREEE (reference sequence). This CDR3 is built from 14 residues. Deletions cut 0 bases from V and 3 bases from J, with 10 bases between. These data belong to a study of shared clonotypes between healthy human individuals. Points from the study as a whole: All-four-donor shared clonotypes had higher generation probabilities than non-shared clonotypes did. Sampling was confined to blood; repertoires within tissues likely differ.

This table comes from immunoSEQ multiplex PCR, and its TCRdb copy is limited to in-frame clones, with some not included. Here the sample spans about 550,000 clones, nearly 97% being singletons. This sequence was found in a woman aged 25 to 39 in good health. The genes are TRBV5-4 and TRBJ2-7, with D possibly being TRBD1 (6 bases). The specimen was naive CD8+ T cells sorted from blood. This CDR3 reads CASSLAGASYEQYF. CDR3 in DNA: TGTGCCAGCAGCTTGGCAGGGGCTAGCTACGAGCAGTACTTC.